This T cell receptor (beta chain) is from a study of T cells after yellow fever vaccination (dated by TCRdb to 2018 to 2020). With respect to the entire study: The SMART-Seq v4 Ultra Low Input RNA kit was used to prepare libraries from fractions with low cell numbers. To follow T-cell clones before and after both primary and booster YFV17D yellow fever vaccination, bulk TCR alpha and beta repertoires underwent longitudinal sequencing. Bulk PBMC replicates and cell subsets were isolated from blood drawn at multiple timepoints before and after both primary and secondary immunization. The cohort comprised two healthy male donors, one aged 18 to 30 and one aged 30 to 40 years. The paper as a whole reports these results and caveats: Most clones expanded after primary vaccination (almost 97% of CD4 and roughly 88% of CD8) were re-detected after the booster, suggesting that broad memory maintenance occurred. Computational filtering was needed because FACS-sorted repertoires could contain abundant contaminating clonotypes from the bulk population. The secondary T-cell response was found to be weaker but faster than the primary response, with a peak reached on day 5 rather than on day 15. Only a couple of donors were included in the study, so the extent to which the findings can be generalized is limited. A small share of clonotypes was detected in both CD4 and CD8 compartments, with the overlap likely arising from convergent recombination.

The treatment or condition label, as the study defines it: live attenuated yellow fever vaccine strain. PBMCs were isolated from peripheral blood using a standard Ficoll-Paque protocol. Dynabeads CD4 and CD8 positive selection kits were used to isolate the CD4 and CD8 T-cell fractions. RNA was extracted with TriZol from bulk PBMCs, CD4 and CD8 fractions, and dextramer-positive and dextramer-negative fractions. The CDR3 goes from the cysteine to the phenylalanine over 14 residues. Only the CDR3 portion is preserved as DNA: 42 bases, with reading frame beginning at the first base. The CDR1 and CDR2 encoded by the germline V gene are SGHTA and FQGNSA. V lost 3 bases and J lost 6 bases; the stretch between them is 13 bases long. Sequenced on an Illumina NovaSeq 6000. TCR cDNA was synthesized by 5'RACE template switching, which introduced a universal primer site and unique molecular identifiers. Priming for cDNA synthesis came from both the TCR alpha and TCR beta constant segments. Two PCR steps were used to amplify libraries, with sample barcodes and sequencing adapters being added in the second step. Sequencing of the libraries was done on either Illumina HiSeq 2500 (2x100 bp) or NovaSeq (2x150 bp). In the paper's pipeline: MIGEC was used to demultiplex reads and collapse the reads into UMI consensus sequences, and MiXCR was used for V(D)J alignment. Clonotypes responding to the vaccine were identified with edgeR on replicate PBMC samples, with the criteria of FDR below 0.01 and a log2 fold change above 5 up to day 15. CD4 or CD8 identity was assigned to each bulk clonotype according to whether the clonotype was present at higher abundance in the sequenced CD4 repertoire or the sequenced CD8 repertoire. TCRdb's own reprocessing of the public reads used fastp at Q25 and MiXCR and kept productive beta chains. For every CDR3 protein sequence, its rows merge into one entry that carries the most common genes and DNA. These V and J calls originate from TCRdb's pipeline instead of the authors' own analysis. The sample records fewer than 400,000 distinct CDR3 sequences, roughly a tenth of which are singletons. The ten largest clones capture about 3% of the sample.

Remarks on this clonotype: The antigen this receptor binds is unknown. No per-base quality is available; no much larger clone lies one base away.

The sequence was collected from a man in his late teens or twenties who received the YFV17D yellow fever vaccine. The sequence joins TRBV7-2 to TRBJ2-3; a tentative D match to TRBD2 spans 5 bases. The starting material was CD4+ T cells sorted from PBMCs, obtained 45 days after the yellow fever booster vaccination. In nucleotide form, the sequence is TGTGCCAGCAGCTTTTCGCTATTAGCGGATACGCAGTATTTT. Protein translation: CASSFSLLADTQYF. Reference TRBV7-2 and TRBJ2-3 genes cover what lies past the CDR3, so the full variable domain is GAGVSQSPSNKVTEKGKDVELRCDPISGHTALYWYRQSLGQGLEFLIYFQGNSAPDKSGLPSDRFSAERTGGSVSTLTIQRTQQEDSAVYLCASSFSLLADTQYFGPGTRLTVL.